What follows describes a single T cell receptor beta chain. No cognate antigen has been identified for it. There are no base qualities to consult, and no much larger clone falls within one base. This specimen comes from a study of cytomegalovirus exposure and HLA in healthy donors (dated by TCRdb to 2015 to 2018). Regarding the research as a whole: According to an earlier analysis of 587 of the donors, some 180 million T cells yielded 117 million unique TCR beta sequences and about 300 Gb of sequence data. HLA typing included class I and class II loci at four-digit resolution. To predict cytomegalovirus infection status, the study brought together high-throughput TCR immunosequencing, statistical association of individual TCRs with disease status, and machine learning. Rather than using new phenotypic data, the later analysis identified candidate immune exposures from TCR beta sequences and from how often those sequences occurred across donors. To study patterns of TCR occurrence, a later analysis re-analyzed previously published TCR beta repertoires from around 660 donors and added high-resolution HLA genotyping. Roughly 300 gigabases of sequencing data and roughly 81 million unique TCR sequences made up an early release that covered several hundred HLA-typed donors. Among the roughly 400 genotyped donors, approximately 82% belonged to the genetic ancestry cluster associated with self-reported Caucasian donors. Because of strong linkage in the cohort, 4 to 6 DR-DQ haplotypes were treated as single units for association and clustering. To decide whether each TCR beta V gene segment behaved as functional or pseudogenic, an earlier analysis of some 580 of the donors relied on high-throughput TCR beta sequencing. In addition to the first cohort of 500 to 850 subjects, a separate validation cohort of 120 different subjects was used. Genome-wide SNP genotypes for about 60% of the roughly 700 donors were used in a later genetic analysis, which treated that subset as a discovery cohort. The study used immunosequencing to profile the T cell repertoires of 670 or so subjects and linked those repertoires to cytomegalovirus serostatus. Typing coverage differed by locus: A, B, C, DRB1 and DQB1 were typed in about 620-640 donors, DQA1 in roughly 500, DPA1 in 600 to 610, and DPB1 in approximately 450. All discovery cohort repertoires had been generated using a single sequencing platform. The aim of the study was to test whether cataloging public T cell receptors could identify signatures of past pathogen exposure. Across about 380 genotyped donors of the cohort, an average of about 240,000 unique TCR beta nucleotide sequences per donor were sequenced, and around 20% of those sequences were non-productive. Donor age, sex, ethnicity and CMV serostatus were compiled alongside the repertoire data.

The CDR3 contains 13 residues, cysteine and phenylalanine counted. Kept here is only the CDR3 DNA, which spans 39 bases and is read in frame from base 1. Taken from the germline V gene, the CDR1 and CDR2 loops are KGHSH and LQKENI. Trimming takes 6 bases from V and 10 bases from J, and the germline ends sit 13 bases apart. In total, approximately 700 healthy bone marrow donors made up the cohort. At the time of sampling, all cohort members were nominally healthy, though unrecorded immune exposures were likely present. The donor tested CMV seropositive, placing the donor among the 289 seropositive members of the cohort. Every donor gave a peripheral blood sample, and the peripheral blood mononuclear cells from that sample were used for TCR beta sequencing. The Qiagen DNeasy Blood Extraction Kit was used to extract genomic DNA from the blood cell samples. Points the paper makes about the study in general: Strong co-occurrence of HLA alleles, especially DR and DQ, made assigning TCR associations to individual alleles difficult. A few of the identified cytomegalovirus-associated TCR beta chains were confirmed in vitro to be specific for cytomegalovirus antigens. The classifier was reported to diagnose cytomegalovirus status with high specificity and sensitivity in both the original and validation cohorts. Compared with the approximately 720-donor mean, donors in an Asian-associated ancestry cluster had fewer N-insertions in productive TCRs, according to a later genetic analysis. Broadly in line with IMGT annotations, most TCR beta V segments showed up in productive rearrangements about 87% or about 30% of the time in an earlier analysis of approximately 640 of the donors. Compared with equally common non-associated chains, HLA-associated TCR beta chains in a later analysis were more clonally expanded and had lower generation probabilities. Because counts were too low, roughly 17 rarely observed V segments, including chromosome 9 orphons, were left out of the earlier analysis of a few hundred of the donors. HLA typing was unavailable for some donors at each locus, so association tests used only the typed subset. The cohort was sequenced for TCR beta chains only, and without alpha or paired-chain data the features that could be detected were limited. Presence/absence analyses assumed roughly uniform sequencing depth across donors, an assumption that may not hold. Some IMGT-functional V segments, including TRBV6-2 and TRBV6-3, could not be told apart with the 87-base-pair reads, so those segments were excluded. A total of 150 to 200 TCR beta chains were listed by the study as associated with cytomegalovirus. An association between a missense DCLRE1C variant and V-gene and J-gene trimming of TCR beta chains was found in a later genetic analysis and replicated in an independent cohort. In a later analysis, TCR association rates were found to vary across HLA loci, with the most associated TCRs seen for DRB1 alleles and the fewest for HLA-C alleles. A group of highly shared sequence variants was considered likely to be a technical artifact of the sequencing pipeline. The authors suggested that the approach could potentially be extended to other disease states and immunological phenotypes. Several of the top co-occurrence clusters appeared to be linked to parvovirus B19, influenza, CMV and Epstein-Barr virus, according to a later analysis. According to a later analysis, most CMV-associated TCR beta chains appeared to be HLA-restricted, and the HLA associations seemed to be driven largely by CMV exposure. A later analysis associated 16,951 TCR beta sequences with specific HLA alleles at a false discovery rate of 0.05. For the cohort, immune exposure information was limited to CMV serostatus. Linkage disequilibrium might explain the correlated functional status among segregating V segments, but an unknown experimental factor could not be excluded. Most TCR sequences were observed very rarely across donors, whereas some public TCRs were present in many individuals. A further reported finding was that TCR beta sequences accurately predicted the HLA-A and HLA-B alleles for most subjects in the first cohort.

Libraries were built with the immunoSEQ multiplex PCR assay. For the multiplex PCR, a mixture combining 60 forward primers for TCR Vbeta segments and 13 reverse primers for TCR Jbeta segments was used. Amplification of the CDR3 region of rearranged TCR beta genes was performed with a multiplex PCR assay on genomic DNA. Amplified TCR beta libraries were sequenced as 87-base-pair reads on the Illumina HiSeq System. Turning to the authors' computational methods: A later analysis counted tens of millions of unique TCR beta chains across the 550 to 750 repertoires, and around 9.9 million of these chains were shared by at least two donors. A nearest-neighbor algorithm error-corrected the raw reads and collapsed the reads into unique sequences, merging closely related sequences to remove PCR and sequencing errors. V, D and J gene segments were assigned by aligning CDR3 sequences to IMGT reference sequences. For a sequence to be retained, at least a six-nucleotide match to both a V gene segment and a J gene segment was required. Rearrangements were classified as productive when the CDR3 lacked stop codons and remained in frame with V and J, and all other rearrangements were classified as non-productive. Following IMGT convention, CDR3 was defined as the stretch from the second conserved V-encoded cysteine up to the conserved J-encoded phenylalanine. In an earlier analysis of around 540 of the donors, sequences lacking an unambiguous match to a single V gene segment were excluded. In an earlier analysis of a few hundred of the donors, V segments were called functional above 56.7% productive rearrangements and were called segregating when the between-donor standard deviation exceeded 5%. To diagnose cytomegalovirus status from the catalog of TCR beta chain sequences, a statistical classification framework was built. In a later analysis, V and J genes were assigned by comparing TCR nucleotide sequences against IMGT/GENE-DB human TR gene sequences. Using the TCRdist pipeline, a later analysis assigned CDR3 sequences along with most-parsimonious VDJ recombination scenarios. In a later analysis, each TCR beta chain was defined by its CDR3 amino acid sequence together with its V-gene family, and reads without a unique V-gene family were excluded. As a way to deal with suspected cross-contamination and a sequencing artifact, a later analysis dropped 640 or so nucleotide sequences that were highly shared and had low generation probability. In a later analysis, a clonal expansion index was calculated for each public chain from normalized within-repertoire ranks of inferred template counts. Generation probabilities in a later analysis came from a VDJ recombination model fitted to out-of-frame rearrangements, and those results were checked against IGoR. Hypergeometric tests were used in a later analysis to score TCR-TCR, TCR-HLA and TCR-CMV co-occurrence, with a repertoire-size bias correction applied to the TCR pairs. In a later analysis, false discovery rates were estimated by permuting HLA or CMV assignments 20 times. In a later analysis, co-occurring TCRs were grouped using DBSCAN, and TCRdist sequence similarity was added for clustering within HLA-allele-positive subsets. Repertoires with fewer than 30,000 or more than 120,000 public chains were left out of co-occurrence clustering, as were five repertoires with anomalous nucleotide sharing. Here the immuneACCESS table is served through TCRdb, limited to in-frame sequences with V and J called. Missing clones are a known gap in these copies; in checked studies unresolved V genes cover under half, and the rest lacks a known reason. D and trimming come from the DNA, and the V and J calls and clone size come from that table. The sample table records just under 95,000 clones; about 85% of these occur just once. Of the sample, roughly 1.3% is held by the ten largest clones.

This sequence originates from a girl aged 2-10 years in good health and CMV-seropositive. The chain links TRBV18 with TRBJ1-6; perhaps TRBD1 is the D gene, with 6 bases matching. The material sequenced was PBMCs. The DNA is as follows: TGTGCCAGCTCGTTATTCAGGGGATCACCCCTCCACTTT. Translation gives CASSLFRGSPLHF.